This entry lists 18 T cell receptor beta chains sequenced from one sample in a study of graft-versus-host responses after intestinal transplantation. Profiling relied on immunoSEQ multiplex PCR, and the TCRdb table lists in-frame clones only, not all of them. The table includes about 21,000 clones, around 38% detected once. Stimulators, some 200,000 irradiated and violet-dye-labeled cells, were plated with some 200,000 CFSE-labeled responder cells. Sequencing used alloreactive CD8+ T cells from a mixed lymphocyte reaction culture, obtained before intestinal transplant. The subset here: CFSE-low proliferating T cells sorted from approximately six-day pre-transplant mixed lymphocyte reaction (GvH or HvG direction). The receptors were gathered from a human patient who received an intestinal transplant.

The chain couples TRBV18 to TRBJ1-1; a weak D match, TRBD1 (5 bases). Trimming took off 4 bases at V and 0 bases at J, with 12 bases between the two ends. The CDR3 totals 15 residues. Germline V gene lookup returns CDR1 KGHSH and CDR2 LQKENI. Written as DNA, the CDR3 is TGTGCCAGCTCACGGGTCCAGGGCTTGAACACTGAAGCTTTCTTT. It yields the protein CASSRVQGLNTEAFF.

The chain joins TRBV6-5 to TRBJ2-7, with 9 positions matching TRBD1. Germline V lookup: CDR1 MNHEY, CDR2 SVGAGI. Trimming at V came to 5 bases and at J to 4 bases, leaving 6 bases not matched to a gene. The CDR3 has 14 amino acids. Here the CDR3 DNA reads TGTGCCAGCAGTCCCGGGACAGGGCGGTACGAGCAGTACTTC. Its protein is CASSPGTGRYEQYF.

Relative to its sample, this clone is medium-sized. The chain's CDR3 is CASSLAGYEQYF. The CDR3 DNA follows: TGTGCCAGCAGCTTAGCAGGGTACGAGCAGTACTTC. The rearrangement links TRBV11-2 to TRBJ2-7, with D tentatively TRBD1 (5 bases). CDR3 length equals 12 residues. Trimming took 1 base from V and 4 from J, leaving 5 bases between them. Germline assignment: CDR1 SGHAT and CDR2 FQNNGV.

This clone appeared a few times. V is TRBV6-1 and J is TRBJ1-1; possibly TRBD1 for D (5 bases). In germline, CDR1 is MNHNS, CDR2 SASEGT. The CDR3 runs 17 residues. Trimming removed 4 bases at V and 0 bases at J, with 18 bases between. The chain's CDR3 is CASSGPGTSLVNTEAFF. CDR3 DNA sequence: TGTGCCAGCAGTGGGCCCGGGACTAGTCTTGTGAACACTGAAGCTTTCTTT.

The chain recombines TRBV7-6 with TRBJ1-3; 7 nucleotides agree with TRBD1. CDR1 and CDR2 from the germline V gene are SGHVS and FNYEAQ. This CDR3 spans 16 amino acids. With V trimmed by 4 bases and J by 0 bases, 6 bases remained unmatched. As DNA, the CDR3 is TGTGCCAGCAGCTACCGACAGGGCTCCTCTGGAAACACCATATATTTT. Its translation is CASSYRQGSSGNTIYF.

The V and J genes are TRBV10-3 and TRBJ1-5, with a possible D match to TRBD1 (5 bases). Germline values: CDR1 ENHRY, CDR2 SYGVKD. This CDR3 spans 13 amino acids. The V gene lost 3 bases and the J gene lost 11 bases, with 14 bases spanning the gap. CDR3 bases: TGTGCCATCAGTGAAGGGGCCCGGGGGGCCCAGCATTTT. Translating it yields CAISEGARGAQHF.

V usage is TRBV7-3 and J usage is TRBJ1-2; 8 bases match TRBD1. The CDR3 is 17 residues long. Germline assignment: CDR1 SGHTA and CDR2 FQGTGA. V was pared by 5 bases and J by 6 bases, with 17 bases of the junction left unmatched. Here the CDR3 DNA reads TGTGCCAGCAGCCGCGGACAGGGATTGTTTTTTTTTCATGGCTACACCTTC. Amino acids: CASSRGQGLFFFHGYTF.

The sample holds a few counts of this clone. V is TRBV4-1 and J is TRBJ2-7; a weak D match, TRBD1 (6 bases). The CDR3 is 15 amino acids. Per the germline V gene, CDR1 is MGHRA and CDR2 is YSYEKL. V shed 5 bases and J shed 2 bases, with 16 bases lying between them. The CDR3 nucleotides are TGCGCCAGCAGCGGGGGACACCCGAAGCCCTACGAGCAGTACTTC. It encodes CASSGGHPKPYEQYF.

Only a few counts were recorded for this clone. The gene calls are TRBV29-1 and TRBJ2-7; 8 bases are a match to TRBD2. Germline CDR1 reads SQVTM; CDR2 reads ANQGSEA. The CDR3 is 16 residues long. With V trimmed by 0 bases and J by 0 bases, 7 bases remained unmatched. The CDR3 DNA reads TGCAGCGTTGAAGATGGTGCTAGCGGGTCCTCCTACGAGCAGTACTTC. Its translation is CSVEDGASGSSYEQYF.

This clone has a handful of counts. CDR3 nucleotide sequence: TGTGCCAGTAGTATTCAGGGCCGCTATGGCTACACCTTC. The encoded protein is CASSIQGRYGYTF. The chain links TRBV19 to TRBJ1-2; a possible D gene is TRBD1 (5 bases). The V gene's germline CDR1 is LNHDA and CDR2 SQIVND (reference sequence). The ends were cut back, 3 bases at V and 4 bases at J, with 9 bases in the middle. CDR3 size: 13 residues.

The chain combines TRBV5-1 with TRBJ2-1, with 11 positions matching TRBD2. With V trimmed by 4 bases and J by 3 bases, 3 bases remained unmatched. The germline V gene has CDR1 SGHRS and CDR2 YFSETQ. The CDR3 is 15 amino acids. The CDR3 protein is CASSDGTSGYNEQFF. The CDR3 DNA reads as TGCGCCAGCAGCGACGGGACTAGCGGCTACAATGAGCAGTTCTTC.

This rearrangement joins TRBV7-8 to TRBJ2-1, with 11 bases that match TRBD2. Losses at the gene ends were 4 bases for V and 2 bases for J; bases not matched to a gene: 7. This CDR3 spans 17 amino acids. Germline CDR1 SGHVS, CDR2 FQNEAQ. In DNA form, the CDR3 reads TGTGCCAGCAGCTATCGCTTAGCGGGAGGGGCCTACAATGAGCAGTTCTTC. Translating gives CASSYRLAGGAYNEQFF.

This clone is termed medium-sized. This chain links TRBV5-1 with TRBJ1-2; 7 positions match TRBD1. This CDR3 is 14 amino acids long. Trimming removed 0 bases from V and 2 bases from J; junction bases left unmatched: 1. The germline CDR1 and CDR2 sequences are SGHRS and YFSETQ. The CDR3 is CASSLVGQNYGYTF. In nucleotides, the CDR3 is TGCGCCAGCAGCTTGGTGGGACAGAACTATGGCTACACCTTC.

This rearrangement joins TRBV7-3 to TRBJ2-2; D is unclear. Trimming pared 6 bases from V and 1 base from J, leaving 9 bases between. Germline V CDR1 and CDR2: SGHTA, FQGTGA. The CDR3 length is 14 residues. CDR3 region: CASRQIGNTGELFF. Written as DNA, the CDR3 is TGTGCCAGCAGACAAATAGGGAACACCGGGGAGCTGTTTTTT.

The V and J genes are TRBV9 and TRBJ2-5, with 12 bases identical to TRBD2. This CDR3 spans 17 amino acids. Germline CDR1 SGDLS, CDR2 YYNGEE. The trim removed 5 bases at V and 5 bases at J, leaving 13 bases unmatched. The CDR3 DNA sequence: TGTGCCAGCAGTTCCTGGGGACTAGCGGGCCGAGTGGAGACCCAGTACTTC. Encoded protein: CASSSWGLAGRVETQYF.

This clone was observed once. The chain has TRBV2 and TRBJ2-7; 7 nucleotides agree with TRBD2. With 3 bases clipped from V and 1 base from J, the junction kept 3 bases outside the gene matches. The CDR3 sequence is 14 residues long. Germline lookup yields CDR1 SNHLY and CDR2 FYNNEI. The CDR3 bases are TGTGCCAGCAGTGACCTAGCGGTATCCTACGAGCAGTACTTC. Its translation: CASSDLAVSYEQYF.

This clone was detected a few times. The chain joins TRBV19 to TRBJ2-5, with 10 positions matching TRBD2. With V trimmed by 0 bases and J by 5 bases, 12 bases remained unmatched. The CDR3 sequence is 18 residues long. Germline CDR1 is LNHDA and CDR2 is SQIVND (reference sequence). The CDR3 DNA reads as TGTGCCAGTAGTATAGATTTATCGGCTAGCGGGAGTCGGGAGACCCAGTACTTC. Translation: CASSIDLSASGSRETQYF.

The chain joins TRBV6-1 to TRBJ2-7; TRBD1 matches 7 bases. From germline, CDR1 is MNHNS and CDR2 SASEGT. The CDR3 runs to 15 residues. Losses at the gene ends were 6 bases for V and 4 bases for J; bases not matched to a gene: 12. CDR3 in DNA: TGTGCCAGCAGGCCGGGACAGACCCTGGGGTACGAGCAGTACTTC. Its protein product is CASRPGQTLGYEQYF.